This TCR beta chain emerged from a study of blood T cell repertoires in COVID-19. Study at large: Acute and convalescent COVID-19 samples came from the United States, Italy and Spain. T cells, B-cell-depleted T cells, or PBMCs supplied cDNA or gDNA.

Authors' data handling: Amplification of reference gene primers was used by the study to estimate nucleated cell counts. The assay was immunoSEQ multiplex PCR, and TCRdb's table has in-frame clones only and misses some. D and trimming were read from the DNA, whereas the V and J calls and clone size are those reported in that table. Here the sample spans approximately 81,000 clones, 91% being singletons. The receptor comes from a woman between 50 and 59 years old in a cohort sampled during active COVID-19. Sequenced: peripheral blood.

The CDR3 region is CASSWTSGRTGELFF. CDR3 in DNA: TGCGCCAGCAGCTGGACTAGCGGGAGAACCGGGGAGCTGTTTTTT. The chain has TRBV5-1 and TRBJ2-2, with 13 bases lining up with TRBD2. Germline V gene lookup returns CDR1 SGHRS and CDR2 YFSETQ. The CDR3 length is 15 residues. The V gene end was trimmed by 3 bases and the J gene end by 5 bases; junction bases not matched to a gene: 1. The whole variable domain, filled in from reference TRBV5-1 and TRBJ2-2, reads KAGVTQTPRYLIKTRGQQVTLSCSPISGHRSVSWYQQTPGQGLQFLFEYFSETQRNKGNFPGRFSGRQFSNSRSEMNVSTLELGDSALYLCASSWTSGRTGELFFGEGSRLTVL.